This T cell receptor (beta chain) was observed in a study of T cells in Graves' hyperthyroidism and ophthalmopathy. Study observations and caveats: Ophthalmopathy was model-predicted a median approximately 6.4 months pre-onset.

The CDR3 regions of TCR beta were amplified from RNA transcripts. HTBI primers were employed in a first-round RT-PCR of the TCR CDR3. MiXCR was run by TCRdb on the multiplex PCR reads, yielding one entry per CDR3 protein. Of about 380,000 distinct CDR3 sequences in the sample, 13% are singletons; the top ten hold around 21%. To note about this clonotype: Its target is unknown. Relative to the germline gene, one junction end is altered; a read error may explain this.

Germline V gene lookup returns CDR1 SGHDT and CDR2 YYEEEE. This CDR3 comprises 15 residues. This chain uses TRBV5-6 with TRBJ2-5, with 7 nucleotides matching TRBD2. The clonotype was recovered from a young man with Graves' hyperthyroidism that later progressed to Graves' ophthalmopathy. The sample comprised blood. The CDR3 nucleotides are TGTGCCAACAGCGTGGGGGGGGGACGCCAAGAGACCCAGTACTTC. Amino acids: CANSVGGGRQETQYF.